This entry features one T cell receptor (beta chain) sequence. Clones were read by immunoSEQ multiplex PCR, and TCRdb kept only the in-frame ones, dropping some. The table has 75,000 to 100,000 clones, around 94% seen once. The sample belongs to a study of T cell changes during pregnancy in multiple sclerosis. The sample in question was peripheral blood, obtained after pregnancy. The clonotype was recovered from a female donor with multiple sclerosis, enrolled in a pregnancy study.

The CDR3 region is CASTLRSEQYF. CDR3 sequence (DNA): TGTGCCAGCACCCTTCGTAGCGAGCAGTACTTC. The J gene is TRBJ2-7, the V gene TRBV6-5; D gene unclear. The CDR3 covers 11 residues. In germline, CDR1 is MNHEY, CDR2 SVGAGI. Trimming took off 7 bases at V and 6 bases at J, with 10 bases between the two ends.